Here is one TCR beta chain with its context. Sequencing was performed with immunoSEQ multiplex PCR; in TCRdb, only in-frame clones are kept and a portion is missing. In the table there are about 120,000 clones, more than 75% of which are singletons. Trimming removed 0 bases at V and 4 bases at J, with 7 bases between. Germline V lookup: CDR1 GTSNPN, CDR2 SVGIG (reference sequence). CDR3 length: 12 amino acids. This entry comes from a study of control samples from healthy donors and cancer patients. The clonotype was recovered from a man in his thirties or forties in good health. Sequenced material: blood. The chain uses TRBV30 and TRBJ2-7, with D maybe TRBD1 (6 bases). CDR3 in DNA: TGTGCCTGGAGTGTAGGGGGATACGAGCAGTACTTC. Its protein is CAWSVGGYEQYF.